These T cell receptor beta chains were read from a single sample in a study. Sequenced by immunoSEQ multiplex PCR; TCRdb stores in-frame clones only, minus some. Of nearly 70,000 clones listed, 93% are singletons. The sequenced sample was PBMCs. These receptors all stem from a man aged 35-49 years with rheumatoid arthritis. Both conserved end residues are part of each CDR3.

V: TRBV5-1; CDR3: CASSLPGVNQPQHF
V: TRBV27; CDR3: CASSSQGASNYGYTF
V: TRBV7-2; CDR3: CASSLVGSAFSGNTIYF
V: TRBV5-5; CDR3: CASSLRTDLDSPLHF
V: TRBV3-1/TRBV3-2; CDR3: CASSQDPGRQDGYTF
V: TRBV7-2; CDR3: CASSLLAGGGTDTQYF
V: TRBV7-9; CDR3: CASSLGGAGYTF
V: TRBV20-1; CDR3: CSASTGAKGYEQYF
V: TRBV5-1; CDR3: CASSMFTSGEQYF
V: TRBV2; CDR3: CASSGDLVTGELFF
V: TRBV19; CDR3: CASSIQGAKDNEQFF
V: TRBV7-2; CDR3: CASSLAPVRETQYF
V: TRBV6-2/TRBV6-3; CDR3: CASSESRAYEQYF
V: TRBV20-1; CDR3: CSAREGSLRIF
V: TRBV6-5; CDR3: CASSSTGSPGYTF
V: TRBV6-5; CDR3: CASSYSDTEQFF
V: TRBV7-9; CDR3: CASSKWDSENQPQHF
V: TRBV7-2; CDR3: CASSLRGVGGSRNQETQYF
V: TRBV7-3; CDR3: CASSQEITGAQDYGYTF
V: TRBV19; CDR3: CASRLDRVNTGELFF
V: TRBV28; CDR3: CASSLDQYTIYF
V: TRBV11-3; CDR3: CASSKGLARQETQYF
V: TRBV18; CDR3: CASSPTANYGYTF
V: TRBV4-3; CDR3: CASSQDLPYREDNSPLHF
V: TRBV10-3; CDR3: CAISESTGGYEQYF
V: TRBV18; CDR3: CASSPGTDYGYTF
V: TRBV7-3; CDR3: CASSPTGSYNEQFF
V: TRBV5-4; CDR3: CASSLAFWGGSADTQYF
V: TRBV7-2; CDR3: CASSSGADTQYF
V: TRBV18; CDR3: CASSSSAGYNEQFF
V: TRBV6-1; CDR3: CASSGRLAGVPDEQFF
V: TRBV10-3; CDR3: CAIRGSGSTDTQYF
V: TRBV5-1; CDR3: CASGWDSSYNEQFF
V: TRBV7-2; CDR3: CASSLGQNNYGYTF
V: TRBV7-9; CDR3: CASSLHTPYEQYF
V: TRBV27; CDR3: CASSSGQGSGNTIYF
V: TRBV20-1; CDR3: CSVWEGTGLHF
V: TRBV7-3; CDR3: CASSPWVLVAGDYGYTF
V: TRBV5-1; CDR3: CASSLLGQGNTEAFF
V: TRBV11-1; CDR3: CASSLADRDEQYF
V: TRBV7-3; CDR3: CASSLRPLGGQGTDTQYF
V: TRBV11-2; CDR3: CASSLEGSGATYEQYF
V: TRBV5-1; CDR3: CASSSGPAMNTEAFF
V: TRBV25-1; CDR3: CASRFGANYGYTF
V: TRBV2; CDR3: CASSEEVHSLGHEQFF
V: TRBV7-2; CDR3: CASSLGIYGYTF
V: TRBV9; CDR3: CASSVAGEAYGYTF
V: TRBV4-1; CDR3: CASSPAAASGGAQETQYF
V: TRBV6-6; CDR3: CASSYQYSEQYF
V: TRBV28; CDR3: CASSPAFRQGRANEKLFF
V: TRBV6-2/TRBV6-3; CDR3: CASSKLAGGQNEQFF
V: TRBV6-5; CDR3: CASSPLRYTEAFF
V: TRBV6-6; CDR3: CASSYVGSYNEQFF
V: TRBV11-2; CDR3: CASSLTSGGAMTDTQYF
V: TRBV19; CDR3: CASSIQTAYEQYF